Listed below are T cell receptor beta chains from one sample, sequenced in a study of human T cells and chemical hapten exposure. Using its own MiXCR run on the RACE reads, TCRdb lists one record per CDR3 protein. The data contain around 360,000 distinct CDR3 sequences, just under 6.5% of them singletons. The sample was whole blood, taken in connection with sensitization to the hapten diphenylcyclopropenone (DPC). Every receptor here comes from a woman aged 18-29 years with alopecia areata. Some clones in this sample may be carry-over from other donors' samples. CDR3s include the opening cysteine and the closing phenylalanine or tryptophan. Each record gives: V gene, J gene, CDR3 length, D gene, clone size, CDR3 DNA, CDR3 protein. A D gene is named only where the DNA matches it firmly. Clone size, where shown, is once, few, many, or a class for clones that have expanded.

V: TRBV9
J: TRBJ2-3
length: 13
D: TRBD2
size: many
DNA: TGTGCCAGCAGCCTCTCAGCGGGAGCTACGCAGTATTTT
CDR3: CASSLSAGATQYF

V: TRBV20-1
J: TRBJ1-5
length: 15
D: NA
size: many
DNA: TGCAGTGCTAGACAGGGTGGGGTGGGCAATCAGCCCCAGCATTTT
CDR3: CSARQGGVGNQPQHF

V: TRBV10-3
J: TRBJ2-4
length: 15
D: NA
size: many
DNA: TGTGCCACCCAAGGTGACAAACTAGCCAAAAACATTCAGTACTTC
CDR3: CATQGDKLAKNIQYF

V: TRBV18
J: TRBJ2-3
length: 15
D: TRBD2
size: NA
DNA: TGTGCCAGCTCACGGCCGACTAGCGGGACAGATACGCAGTATTTT
CDR3: CASSRPTSGTDTQYF

V: TRBV29-1
J: TRBJ1-2
length: 16
D: TRBD1
size: many
DNA: TGCAGCGTTGAAGCTTTAGGGGGACAGGGCCTGTATGGCTACACCTTC
CDR3: CSVEALGGQGLYGYTF

V: TRBV7-2
J: TRBJ1-1
length: 12
D: NA
size: few
DNA: TGTGCCAGCAGCTTCGTGGGGCGGGAAGCTTTCTTT
CDR3: CASSFVGREAFF

V: TRBV20-1
J: TRBJ1-5
length: 14
D: NA
size: many
DNA: TGCAGTGCTAGAGTTCTGGCTAGCAATCAGCCCCAGCATTTT
CDR3: CSARVLASNQPQHF

V: TRBV20-1
J: TRBJ2-5
length: 13
D: TRBD2
size: few
DNA: TGCAGTGCTAGTTCTAGCGGGGAAGAGACCCAGTACTTC
CDR3: CSASSSGEETQYF

V: TRBV2
J: TRBJ2-3
length: 14
D: NA
size: few
DNA: TGTGCCAGCAGAAAGAGACAGGACACAGATACGCAGTATTTT
CDR3: CASRKRQDTDTQYF

V: TRBV5-6
J: TRBJ2-3
length: 14
D: TRBD1
size: NA
DNA: TGTGCCAGCAGCTTGGACAGGGGGCTAGGCACGCAGTATTTT
CDR3: CASSLDRGLGTQYF

V: TRBV20-1
J: TRBJ2-2
length: 17
D: TRBD2
size: few
DNA: TGCAGTGCTATCCCCCAAAGAGCGGGGGGTAGGGCCGGGGAGCTGTTTTTT
CDR3: CSAIPQRAGGRAGELFF

V: TRBV2
J: TRBJ2-3
length: 13
D: NA
size: few
DNA: TGTGCCAGCAGCTTCCTAGCAACAGATACGCAGTATTTT
CDR3: CASSFLATDTQYF

V: TRBV7-9
J: TRBJ1-2
length: 15
D: NA
size: few
DNA: TGTGCCAGCAGCCCGGACATCTGGGGGACGCAAGGCTACACCTTC
CDR3: CASSPDIWGTQGYTF

V: TRBV11-2
J: TRBJ2-6
length: 15
D: NA
size: few
DNA: TGTGCCAGCAGCGCGAGGTCTGCAGCGGCCAACGTCCTGACTTTC
CDR3: CASSARSAAANVLTF

V: TRBV6-2/TRBV6-3
J: TRBJ2-3
length: 14
D: NA
size: many
DNA: TGTGCCAGCTGTGGAGGGGGGGTCACAGATACGCAGTATTTT
CDR3: CASCGGGVTDTQYF

V: TRBV7-2
J: TRBJ2-1
length: 16
D: TRBD1
size: many
DNA: TGTGCCAGCAGCCAAATACCGGGACAGGACTACAATGAGCAGTTCTTC
CDR3: CASSQIPGQDYNEQFF

V: TRBV25-1
J: TRBJ1-1
length: 14
D: NA
size: few
DNA: TGTGCCAGCAGTGAATATATTCGGGGAGCTGAAGCTTTCTTT
CDR3: CASSEYIRGAEAFF

V: TRBV2
J: TRBJ2-7
length: 12
D: NA
size: few
DNA: TGTGCCAGCAGCCCGGACCCCAACGAGCAGTACTTC
CDR3: CASSPDPNEQYF

V: TRBV5-1
J: TRBJ1-5
length: 15
D: NA
size: few
DNA: TGCGCCAGCAGCTCAGGTGAATATAGCAATCAGCCCCAGCATTTT
CDR3: CASSSGEYSNQPQHF

V: TRBV7-2
J: TRBJ1-4
length: 14
D: NA
size: NA
DNA: TGTGCCAGCAGCTTAATCACCGACGATGAAAAACTGTTTTTT
CDR3: CASSLITDDEKLFF